A selection of T cell receptor beta chains follows, all from one sample in a study of T cell responses to AZD1222 COVID-19 vaccine. Repertoires were generated with immunoSEQ multiplex PCR, while TCRdb's copy carries only in-frame clones and drops some. The sample shows 60,000 to 70,000 clones, roughly four fifths of them seen only once. The sequences come from peripheral blood, collected on day 0 of AZD1222 vaccination. The source of these receptors is an adult in good health. CDR3s include the opening cysteine and the closing phenylalanine or tryptophan. Fields, in order: clone size, V gene, D gene, J gene, CDR3 protein, CDR3 DNA. D genes are given only for firm matches. Clone size is not always given. Where it is, it says once, few, many or a class for expanded clones.

.	TRBV28	TRBD2	TRBJ2-7	CASSLGPGTSGAYEQYF	TGTGCCAGCAGTTTAGGGCCCGGGACTAGCGGGGCCTACGAGCAGTACTTC
.	TRBV27	.	TRBJ2-7	CASSLSPDGGYEQYF	TGTGCCAGCAGTTTATCTCCGGACGGGGGCTACGAGCAGTACTTC
.	TRBV4-2	.	TRBJ1-2	CASSRRGDYGYTF	TGTGCCAGCAGCCGAAGGGGGGACTATGGCTACACCTTC
.	TRBV5-4	TRBD1	TRBJ1-4	CASSRMNRGGEEKLFF	TGTGCCAGCAGCCGTATGAACAGGGGCGGGGAGGAAAAACTGTTTTTT
.	TRBV29-1	.	TRBJ2-5	CSAEGRGRETQYF	TGCAGCGCCGAGGGCAGGGGAAGAGAGACCCAGTACTTC
.	TRBV7-8	.	TRBJ2-1	CASSSSRGSYNEQFF	TGTGCCAGCAGCTCCTCTAGGGGCTCCTACAATGAGCAGTTCTTC
once	TRBV2	TRBD1	TRBJ1-5	CASSVGTANQPQHF	TGTGCCAGCAGTGTGGGGACAGCTAATCAGCCCCAGCATTTT
.	TRBV5-5	TRBD1	TRBJ1-2	CASSISGTDLWTF	TGTGCCAGCAGCATCTCCGGGACAGATCTCTGGACCTTC
.	TRBV7-9	TRBD1	TRBJ2-7	CASSFGDRPHEQYF	TGTGCCAGCAGCTTCGGGGACAGGCCCCACGAGCAGTACTTC
.	TRBV7-8	TRBD1	TRBJ1-1	CASSGQGMNTEAFF	TGTGCCAGCAGCGGACAGGGGATGAACACTGAAGCTTTCTTT
.	TRBV24-1	TRBD1	TRBJ2-3	CATSEWTGGLTDTQYF	TGTGCCACCAGTGAGTGGACAGGGGGACTCACAGATACGCAGTATTTT